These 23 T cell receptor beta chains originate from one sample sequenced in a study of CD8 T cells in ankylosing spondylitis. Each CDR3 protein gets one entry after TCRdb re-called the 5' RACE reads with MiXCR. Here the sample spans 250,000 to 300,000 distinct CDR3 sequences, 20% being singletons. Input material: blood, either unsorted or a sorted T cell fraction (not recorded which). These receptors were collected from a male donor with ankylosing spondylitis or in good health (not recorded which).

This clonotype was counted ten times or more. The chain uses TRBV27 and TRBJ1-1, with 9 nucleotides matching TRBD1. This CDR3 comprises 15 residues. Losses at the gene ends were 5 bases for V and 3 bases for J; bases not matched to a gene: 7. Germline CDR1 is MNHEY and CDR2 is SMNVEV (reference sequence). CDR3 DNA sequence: TGTGCCAGCAGTCCTTACAGGGGGCTTGACACTGAAGCTTTCTTT. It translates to CASSPYRGLDTEAFF.

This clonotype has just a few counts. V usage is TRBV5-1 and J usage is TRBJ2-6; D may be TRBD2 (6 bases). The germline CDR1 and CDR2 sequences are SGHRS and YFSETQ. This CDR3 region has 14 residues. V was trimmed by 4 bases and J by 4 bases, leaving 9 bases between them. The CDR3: CASSPAGGANVLTF. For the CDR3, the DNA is TGCGCCAGCAGCCCCGCGGGAGGGGCCAACGTCCTGACTTTC.

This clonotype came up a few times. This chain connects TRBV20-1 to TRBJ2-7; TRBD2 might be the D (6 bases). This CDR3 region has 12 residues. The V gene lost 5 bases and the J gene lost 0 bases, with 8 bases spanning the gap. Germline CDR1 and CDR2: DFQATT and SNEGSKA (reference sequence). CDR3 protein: CSAASDSYEQYV. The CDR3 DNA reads TGCAGTGCTGCTAGCGACTCCTACGAGCAGTACGTC.

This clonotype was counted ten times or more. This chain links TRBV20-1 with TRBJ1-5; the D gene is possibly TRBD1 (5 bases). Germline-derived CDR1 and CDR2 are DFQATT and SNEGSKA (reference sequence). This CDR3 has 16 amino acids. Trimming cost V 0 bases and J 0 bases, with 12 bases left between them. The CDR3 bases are TGCAGTGCTAGAGATTGGGGGGTGGGTAGCAATCAGCCCCAGCATTTT. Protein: CSARDWGVGSNQPQHF.

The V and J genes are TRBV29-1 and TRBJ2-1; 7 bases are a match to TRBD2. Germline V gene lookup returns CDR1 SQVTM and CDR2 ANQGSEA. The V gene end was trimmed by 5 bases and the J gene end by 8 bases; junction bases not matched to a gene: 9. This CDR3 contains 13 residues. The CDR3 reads CSVPWGGVDEQFF. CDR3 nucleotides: TGCAGCGTTCCCTGGGGGGGTGTGGATGAGCAGTTCTTC.

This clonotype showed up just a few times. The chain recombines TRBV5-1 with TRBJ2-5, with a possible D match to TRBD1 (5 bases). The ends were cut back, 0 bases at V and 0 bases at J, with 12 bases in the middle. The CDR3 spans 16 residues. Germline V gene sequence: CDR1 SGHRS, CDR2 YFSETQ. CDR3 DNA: TGCGCCAGCAGCTTGGGGGTACAGGCGGACCAAGAGACCCAGTACTTC. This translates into CASSLGVQADQETQYF. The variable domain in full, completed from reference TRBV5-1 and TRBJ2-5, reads KAGVTQTPRYLIKTRGQQVTLSCSPISGHRSVSWYQQTPGQGLQFLFEYFSETQRNKGNFPGRFSGRQFSNSRSEMNVSTLELGDSALYLCASSLGVQADQETQYFGPGTRLLVL.

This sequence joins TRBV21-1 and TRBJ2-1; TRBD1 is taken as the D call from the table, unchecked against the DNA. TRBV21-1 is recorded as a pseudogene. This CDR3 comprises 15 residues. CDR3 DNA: TGTGCCAGCAGCAAAGGAACAGGGTCGGGGAATGAGCAGTTCTTC. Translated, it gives CASSKGTGSGNEQFF.

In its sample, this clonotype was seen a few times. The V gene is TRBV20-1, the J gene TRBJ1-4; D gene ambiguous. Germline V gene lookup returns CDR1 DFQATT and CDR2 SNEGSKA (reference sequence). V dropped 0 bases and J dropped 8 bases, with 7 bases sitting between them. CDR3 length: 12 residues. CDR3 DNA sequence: TGCAGTGCTAGAGATACGAGGGAAAAACTGTTTTTT. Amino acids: CSARDTREKLFF.

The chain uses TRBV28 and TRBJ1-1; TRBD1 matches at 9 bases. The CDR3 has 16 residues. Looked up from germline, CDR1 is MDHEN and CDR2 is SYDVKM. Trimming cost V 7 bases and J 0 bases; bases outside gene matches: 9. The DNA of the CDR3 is TGTGCCAGCATCCCGGGACAGGGTCCCATGAACACTGAAGCTTTCTTT. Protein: CASIPGQGPMNTEAFF.

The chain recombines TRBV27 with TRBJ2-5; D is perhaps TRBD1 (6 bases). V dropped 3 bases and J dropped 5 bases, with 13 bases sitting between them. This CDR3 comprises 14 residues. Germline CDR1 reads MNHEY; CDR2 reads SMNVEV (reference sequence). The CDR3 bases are TGTGCCAGCAGTTTGTACAGGGCTGGGGAGACCCAGTACTTC. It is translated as CASSLYRAGETQYF.

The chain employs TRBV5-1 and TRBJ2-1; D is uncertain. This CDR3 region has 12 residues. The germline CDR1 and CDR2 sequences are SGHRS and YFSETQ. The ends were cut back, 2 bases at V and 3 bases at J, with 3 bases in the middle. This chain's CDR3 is CASSFDYNEQFF. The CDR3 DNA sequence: TGCGCCAGCAGCTTCGACTACAATGAGCAGTTCTTC.

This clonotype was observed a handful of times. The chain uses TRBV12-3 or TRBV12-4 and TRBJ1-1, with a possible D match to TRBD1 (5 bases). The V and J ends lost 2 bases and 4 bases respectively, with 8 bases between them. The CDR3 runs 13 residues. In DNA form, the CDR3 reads TGTGCCAGCAGTTTAATGCAGGGCACTGAAGCTTTCTTT. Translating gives CASSLMQGTEAFF.

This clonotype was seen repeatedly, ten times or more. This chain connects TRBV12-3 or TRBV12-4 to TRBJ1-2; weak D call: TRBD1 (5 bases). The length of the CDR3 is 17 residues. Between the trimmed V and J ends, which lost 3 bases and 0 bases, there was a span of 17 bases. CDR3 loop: CASSFRNTGGANYGYTF. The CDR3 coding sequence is TGTGCCAGCAGTTTCAGAAACACGGGAGGGGCTAACTATGGCTACACCTTC.

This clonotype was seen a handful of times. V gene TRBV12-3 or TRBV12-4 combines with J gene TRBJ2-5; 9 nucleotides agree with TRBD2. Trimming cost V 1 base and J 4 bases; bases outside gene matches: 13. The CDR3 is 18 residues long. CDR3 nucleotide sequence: TGTGCCAGCAGTTTAGGAATGATGCGGGGGGGCCTCGGAGAGACCCAGTACTTC. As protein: CASSLGMMRGGLGETQYF.

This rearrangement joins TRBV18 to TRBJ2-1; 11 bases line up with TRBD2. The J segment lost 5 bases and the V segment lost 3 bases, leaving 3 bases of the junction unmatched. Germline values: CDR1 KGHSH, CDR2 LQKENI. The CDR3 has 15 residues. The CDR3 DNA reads TGTGCCAGCTCACCGACTAGCGGGAATGACAATGAGCAGTTCTTC. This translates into CASSPTSGNDNEQFF. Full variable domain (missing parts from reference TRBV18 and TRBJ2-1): NAGVMQNPRHLVRRRGQEARLRCSPMKGHSHVYWYRQLPEEGLKFMVYLQKENIIDESGMPKERFSAEFPKEGPSILRIQQVVRGDSAAYFCASSPTSGNDNEQFFGPGTRLTVL.

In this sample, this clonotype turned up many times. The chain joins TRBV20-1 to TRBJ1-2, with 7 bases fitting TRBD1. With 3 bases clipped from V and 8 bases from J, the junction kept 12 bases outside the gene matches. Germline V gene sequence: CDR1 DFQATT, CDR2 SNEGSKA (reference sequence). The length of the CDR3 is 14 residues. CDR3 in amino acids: CSASRDRVFTGYTF. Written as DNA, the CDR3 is TGCAGTGCTAGCAGAGACAGGGTTTTTACGGGCTACACCTTC.

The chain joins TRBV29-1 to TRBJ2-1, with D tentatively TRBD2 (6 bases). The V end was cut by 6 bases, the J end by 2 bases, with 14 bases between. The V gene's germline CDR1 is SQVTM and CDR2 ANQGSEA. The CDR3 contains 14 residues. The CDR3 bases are TGCAGCGTCCTCAGCGGGTCGCCCTACAATGAGCAGTTCTTC. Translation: CSVLSGSPYNEQFF.

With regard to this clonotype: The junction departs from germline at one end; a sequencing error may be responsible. The CDR3: CANSLAGYGYTF. The CDR3 bases are TGTGCCAACAGTTTGGCGGGTTATGGCTACACCTTC. The chain has TRBV28 and TRBJ1-2; D gene unclear. The CDR3 sequence is 12 residues long. Germline V gene data show CDR1 as MDHEN and CDR2 as SYDVKM.

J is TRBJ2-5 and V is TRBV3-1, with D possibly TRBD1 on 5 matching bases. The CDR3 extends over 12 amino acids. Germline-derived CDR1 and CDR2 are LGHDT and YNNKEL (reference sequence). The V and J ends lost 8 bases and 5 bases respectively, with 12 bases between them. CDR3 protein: CASGAGLETQYF. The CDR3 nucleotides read TGTGCCAGCGGAGCAGGGTTGGAGACCCAGTACTTC.

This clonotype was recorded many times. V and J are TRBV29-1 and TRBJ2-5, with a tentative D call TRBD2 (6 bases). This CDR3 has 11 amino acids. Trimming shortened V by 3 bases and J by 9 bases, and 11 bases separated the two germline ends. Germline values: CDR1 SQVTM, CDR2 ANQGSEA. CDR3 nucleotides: TGCAGCGTTGAGGGGGGTAGGGCCCAGTACTTC. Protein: CSVEGGRAQYF.

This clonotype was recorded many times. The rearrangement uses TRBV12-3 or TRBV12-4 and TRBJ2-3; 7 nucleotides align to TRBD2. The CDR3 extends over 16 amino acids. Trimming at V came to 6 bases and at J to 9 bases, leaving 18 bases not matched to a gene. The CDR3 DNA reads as TGTGCCAGCAGCCCTAGCGGAGCGGTCGTCTTGGGAACGCAGTATTTT. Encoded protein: CASSPSGAVVLGTQYF.

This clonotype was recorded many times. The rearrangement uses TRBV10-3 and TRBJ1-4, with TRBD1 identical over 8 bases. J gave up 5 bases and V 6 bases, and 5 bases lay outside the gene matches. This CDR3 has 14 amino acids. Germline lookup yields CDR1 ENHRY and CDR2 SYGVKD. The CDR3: CAIRMDRDNEKLFF. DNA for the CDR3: TGTGCCATCAGGATGGACAGGGACAATGAAAAACTGTTTTTT.

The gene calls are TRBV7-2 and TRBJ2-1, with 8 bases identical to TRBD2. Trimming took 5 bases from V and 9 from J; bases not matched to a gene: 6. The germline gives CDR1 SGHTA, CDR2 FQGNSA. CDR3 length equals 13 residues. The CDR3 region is CASSPTSGSEQFF. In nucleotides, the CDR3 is TGTGCCAGCAGCCCAACTAGCGGTAGTGAGCAGTTCTTC.